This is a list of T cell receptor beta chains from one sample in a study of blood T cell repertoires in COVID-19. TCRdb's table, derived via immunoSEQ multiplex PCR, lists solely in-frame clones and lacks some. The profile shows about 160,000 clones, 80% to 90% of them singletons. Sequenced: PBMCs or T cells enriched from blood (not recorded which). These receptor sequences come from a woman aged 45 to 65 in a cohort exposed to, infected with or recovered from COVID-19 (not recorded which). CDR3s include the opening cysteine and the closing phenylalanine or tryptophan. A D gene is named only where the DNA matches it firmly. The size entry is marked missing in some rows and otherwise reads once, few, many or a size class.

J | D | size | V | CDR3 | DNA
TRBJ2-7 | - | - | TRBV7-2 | CASSASGGAYEQYF | TGTGCCAGCAGCGCAAGCGGAGGTGCCTACGAGCAGTACTTC
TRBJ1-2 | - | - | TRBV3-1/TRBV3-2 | CASSPGAGASRGYTF | TGTGCCAGCAGCCCCGGGGCAGGGGCATCGCGTGGCTACACCTTC
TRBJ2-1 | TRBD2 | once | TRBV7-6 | CASSLVGAALAGINNEQFF | TGTGCCAGCAGCTTAGTAGGGGCGGCCCTAGCGGGGATTAACAATGAGCAGTTCTTC
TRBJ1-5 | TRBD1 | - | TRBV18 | CASSSTGDQPQHF | TGTGCCAGCTCTTCGACAGGGGATCAGCCCCAGCATTTT
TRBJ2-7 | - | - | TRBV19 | CASSLRAPGTASSYEQYF | TGTGCCAGTAGTCTGCGAGCACCCGGGACTGCGAGCTCCTACGAGCAGTACTTC
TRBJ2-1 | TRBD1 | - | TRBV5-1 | CASSRERTGNDEQFF | TGCGCCAGCAGCCGAGAGAGGACAGGGAATGATGAGCAGTTCTTC
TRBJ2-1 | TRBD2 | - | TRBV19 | CASTKTREGPYNEQFF | TGTGCCAGTACAAAGACACGGGAGGGCCCCTACAATGAGCAGTTCTTC
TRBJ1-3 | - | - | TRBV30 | CAWRRGGGNTIYF | TGTGCCTGGAGGAGGGGGGGCGGAAACACCATATATTTT
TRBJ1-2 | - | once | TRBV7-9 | CASSRTSTGLNYGYTF | TGTGCCAGCAGCCGAACTTCAACAGGGCTTAACTATGGCTACACCTTC
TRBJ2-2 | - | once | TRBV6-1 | CASSEDGRVTGELFF | TGTGCCAGCAGTGAAGATGGCAGGGTCACCGGGGAGCTGTTTTTT
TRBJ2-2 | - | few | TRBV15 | CATSRAWGDSANTGELFF | TGTGCCACCAGCAGAGCTTGGGGGGATAGCGCGAACACCGGGGAGCTGTTTTTT
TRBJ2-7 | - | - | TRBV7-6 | CASSAREDVVYEQYF | TGTGCCAGCAGCGCTAGAGAAGATGTAGTTTACGAGCAGTACTTC
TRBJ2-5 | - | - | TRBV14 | CASSIQMQYF | TGTGCCAGCAGCATACAGATGCAGTACTTC
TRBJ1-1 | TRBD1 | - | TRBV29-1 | CSVEPQGASTEAFF | TGCAGCGTAGAACCACAGGGGGCGAGCACTGAAGCTTTCTTT
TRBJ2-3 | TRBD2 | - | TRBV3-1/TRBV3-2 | CASQRGGTDTQYF | TGTGCCAGTCAACGGGGGGGCACAGATACGCAGTATTTT